This T cell receptor beta chain was found in a study of CD8+CD57+ T cells in acquired aplastic anemia. Overall study context: Mean DNA quantity obtained from sorted CD4+ and CD8+ cells was about 3 ug. Researchers reported that healthy donors averaged about 10.8 million reads for CD4+ cells. General study findings and limits: Patients and controls turned out to have more than 25 CD8+ CDR3 sequences in common.

TCR beta VDJ and CDR3 profiling used genomic DNA as template. In TCRdb, the reads were re-called with MiXCR into one record per CDR3 protein. The sample has about 190,000 distinct CDR3 sequences; approximately 50% are singletons. Germline V gene sequence: CDR1 SGDLS, CDR2 YYNGEE. V gave up 3 bases and J gave up 0 bases, with 7 bases separating them. This CDR3 comprises 14 residues. In regard to this clonotype: Its antigen is unidentified.

The chain has TRBV9 and TRBJ1-3; D gene unclear. The source of this sequence is a human donor in good health, serving as a control. The material sequenced was sorted CD4+, CD8+, or CD8+CD57+ T cells (not recorded which) from PBMCs. CDR3 region: CASSESTSGNTIYF. The DNA for the CDR3 is TGTGCCAGCAGCGAGTCAACCTCTGGAAACACCATATATTTT.